This passage covers 3 T cell receptor beta chains from one sample sequenced in a study of T-cell memory formation after mild COVID-19. TCRdb re-called the 5' RACE reads through MiXCR, storing one row per CDR3 protein. The table has a few hundred thousand distinct CDR3 sequences, roughly 24% seen once. Sequenced: PBMCs or a T cell subset sorted from them (not recorded which). The receptor source for this set is an adult woman who had mild COVID-19 (a few samples of this study predate the infection). Cell type and time point are not known.

This clonotype showed up just a few times. V is TRBV5-1 and J is TRBJ2-7; D perhaps matches TRBD2 (6 bases). This CDR3 spans 15 amino acids. Deletions cut 5 bases from V and 5 bases from J, with 20 bases between. Germline V lookup: CDR1 SGHRS, CDR2 YFSETQ. CDR3 residues: CASSTVGGVRNEQYF. The CDR3 nucleotides read TGCGCCAGCAGTACCGTCGGGGGAGTGAGGAACGAGCAGTACTTC.

This sequence joins TRBV30 and TRBJ2-7, with 10 bases lining up with TRBD2. Trimming at V came to 2 bases and at J to 5 bases, leaving 21 bases not matched to a gene. Germline lookup yields CDR1 GTSNPN and CDR2 SVGIG (reference sequence). The CDR3 spans 19 residues. The CDR3 spells CAWSPILWVAGGGLDEQYF. The CDR3 bases are TGTGCCTGGAGTCCAATCCTGTGGGTAGCGGGAGGAGGATTGGACGAGCAGTACTTC.

The sample holds one count of this clonotype. The J gene is TRBJ2-7, the V gene TRBV20-1; no clear D. Germline CDR1 DFQATT, CDR2 SNEGSKA (reference sequence). The CDR3 spans 17 residues. V was pared by 0 bases and J by 2 bases, with 20 bases between. Here the CDR3 reads CSARDTSLRTVTYEQYF. The DNA for the CDR3 is TGCAGTGCTAGAGATACAAGTTTGCGGACGGTCACCTACGAGCAGTACTTC.